Given below is one T cell receptor (beta chain) in context. The target antigen is unknown. PCR employed 60 Vbeta and 13 Jbeta primers. Libraries were prepared by immunoSEQ multiplex PCR; TCRdb keeps only in-frame clonotypes and omits some of them. The table lists around 130,000 clones, around 80% of them singletons, with under 4.5% in the top ten. The CDR3 has 16 residues. V shed 3 bases and J 2 bases; nucleotides not matched to a gene: 7. The data belong to a study of cytomegalovirus exposure and HLA in healthy donors. Background on the study: Earlier, 100 million to 120 million unique TCR beta sequences were recovered from about 179 million T cells by an analysis. Broader study findings: Associated with cytomegalovirus, according to the listing, were 150 to 200 TCR beta chains. It was reported in a later analysis that an Asian-associated ancestry cluster showed fewer N-insertions than the approximately 670-donor mean. Most CMV-associated TCR beta chains were later found to appear HLA-restricted.

The material sequenced was PBMCs. The chain recombines TRBV23-1 with TRBJ2-3; 8 bases match TRBD1. TRBV23-1 qualifies as an ORF whose function is uncertain. The sequence was obtained from a middle-aged woman in good health and CMV-seronegative. CDR3 nucleotide sequence: TGCGCCAGCAGTCACGGGGGCAGGGGGCTCACAGATACGCAGTATTTT. Amino acid sequence: CASSHGGRGLTDTQYF.